Following are 9 T cell receptor beta chains from one sample sequenced in a study of identical twins. TCRdb re-called the 5' RACE reads with MiXCR, one entry per CDR3 protein. The table has under 250,000 distinct CDR3 sequences, over 8% seen once. Sequencing input: memory (CD45RO+) T cells sorted from blood. Source of these receptors: a woman aged 18-29 years in good health.

The V gene is TRBV3-1, the J gene TRBJ2-5, with 8 bases that match TRBD1. CDR1 LGHDT and CDR2 YNNKEL come from the germline V gene (reference sequence). The ends lost 2 bases at V and 5 bases at J; junction bases unmatched: 7. This CDR3 contains 15 residues. The CDR3 DNA follows: TGTGCCAGCAGCCAACGGACCCGACAGGGGGAGACCCAGTACTTC. Translated: CASSQRTRQGETQYF.

This clonotype turned up a few times. The chain is built from TRBV7-8 and TRBJ1-6; TRBD1 might be the D (5 bases). Deletions cut 1 base from V and 7 bases from J, with 8 bases between. Germline V gene sequence: CDR1 SGHVS, CDR2 FQNEAQ. CDR3 length equals 14 residues. This CDR3 reads CASSLDGGNSPLHF. The CDR3 nucleotides are TGTGCCAGCAGCTTAGATGGGGGGAATTCACCCCTCCACTTT.

A single count supports this clonotype. This chain connects TRBV29-1 to TRBJ2-3, with D unresolved. Trimming stripped 4 bases from V and 3 bases from J, with 8 bases between. The CDR3 is 12 residues long. The germline CDR1 and CDR2 sequences are SQVTM and ANQGSEA. The CDR3 is CSVVVGTDTQYF. The DNA for the CDR3 is TGCAGCGTTGTTGTTGGTACAGATACGCAGTATTTT.

The sample holds a few counts of this clonotype. The chain links TRBV6-1 to TRBJ1-2; D is possibly TRBD1 (5 bases). Trimming cost V 8 bases and J 3 bases, with 16 bases left between them. Germline V CDR1 and CDR2: MNHNS, SASEGT. The CDR3 totals 14 residues. CDR3 nucleotides: TGTGCCAGCCGGCCCACAGGCTTCGACTATGGCTACACCTTC. It is translated as CASRPTGFDYGYTF.

The chain has TRBV19 and TRBJ1-4; D is ambiguous. The CDR3 covers 13 residues. Between the trimmed V and J ends, which lost 9 bases and 3 bases, there was a span of 11 bases. Germline V gene lookup returns CDR1 LNHDA and CDR2 SQIVND (reference sequence). Here the CDR3 reads CASSERANEKLFF. The CDR3 DNA reads TGTGCCAGCTCGGAGAGGGCTAATGAAAAACTGTTTTTT.

This clonotype was seen more than once but under ten times. V is TRBV2 and J is TRBJ1-2; TRBD1 matches at 7 bases. Germline CDR1 and CDR2: SNHLY and FYNNEI. This CDR3 comprises 14 residues. The trim removed 10 bases at V and 8 bases at J, leaving 16 bases unmatched. CDR3 sequence: CATQRLQGIGGYTF. The DNA for the CDR3 is TGTGCCACCCAGAGACTACAGGGGATTGGGGGCTACACCTTC.

This clonotype was detected a few times. The chain recombines TRBV5-4 with TRBJ2-1; 10 nucleotides agree with TRBD2. Per the germline V gene, CDR1 is SGHNT and CDR2 is YYREEE (reference sequence). The CDR3 has 16 residues. V lost 3 bases and J lost 5; bases outside the gene matches: 8. The DNA of the CDR3 is TGTGCCAGCAGCTGGGTAAGCGGGAGGGCCAACAATGAGCAGTTCTTC. Translation gives CASSWVSGRANNEQFF.

The rearrangement links TRBV20-1 to TRBJ2-7; TRBD2 might be the D (6 bases). V was cut by 6 bases and J by 3 bases, with 9 bases left in between. Germline CDR1 is DFQATT and CDR2 is SNEGSKA (reference sequence). CDR3 length: 11 residues. The CDR3 DNA is TGCAGTGCGATGGGACTCTACGAGCAGTACTTC. Amino acids: CSAMGLYEQYF.

V gene TRBV9 combines with J gene TRBJ2-7; TRBD1 or TRBD2 may be the D gene (6 bases each). Germline assignment: CDR1 SGDLS and CDR2 YYNGEE. V lost 2 bases and J lost 2, with 14 bases in between. The CDR3 has 15 residues. The CDR3 nucleotides are TGTGCCAGCAGCGTGGAAATAGGGGGGACCTACGAGCAGTACTTC. Residues: CASSVEIGGTYEQYF.